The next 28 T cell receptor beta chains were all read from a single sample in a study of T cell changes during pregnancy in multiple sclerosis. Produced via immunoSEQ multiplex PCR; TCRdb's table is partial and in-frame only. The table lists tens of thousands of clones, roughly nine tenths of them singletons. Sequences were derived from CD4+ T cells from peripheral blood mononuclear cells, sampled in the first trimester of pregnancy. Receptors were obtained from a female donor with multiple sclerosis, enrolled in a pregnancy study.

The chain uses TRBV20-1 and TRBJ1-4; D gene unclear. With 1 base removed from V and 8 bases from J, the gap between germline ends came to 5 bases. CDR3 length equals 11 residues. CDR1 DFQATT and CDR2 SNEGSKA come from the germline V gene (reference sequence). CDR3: CSARGREKLFF. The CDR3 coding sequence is TGCAGTGCTAGAGGGAGAGAAAAACTGTTTTTT.

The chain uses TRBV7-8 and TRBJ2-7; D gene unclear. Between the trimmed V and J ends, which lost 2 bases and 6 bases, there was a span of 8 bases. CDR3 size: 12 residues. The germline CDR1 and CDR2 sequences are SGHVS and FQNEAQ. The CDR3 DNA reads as TGTGCCAGCAGCTTACCGCCCGGCGAGCAGTACTTC. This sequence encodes CASSLPPGEQYF.

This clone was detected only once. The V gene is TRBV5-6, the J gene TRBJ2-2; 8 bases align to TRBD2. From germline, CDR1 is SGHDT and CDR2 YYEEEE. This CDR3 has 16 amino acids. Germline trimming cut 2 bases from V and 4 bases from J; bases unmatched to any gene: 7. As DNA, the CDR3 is TGTGCCAGCAGCTTTAGTTGGACTAGCTCCACCGGGGAGCTGTTTTTT. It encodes CASSFSWTSSTGELFF.

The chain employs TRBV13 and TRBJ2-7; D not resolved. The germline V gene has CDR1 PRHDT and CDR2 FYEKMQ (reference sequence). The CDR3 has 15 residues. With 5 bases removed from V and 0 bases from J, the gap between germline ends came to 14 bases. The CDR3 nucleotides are TGTGCCAGCAGCGTTCGACGGGTGAGCTCCTACGAGCAGTACTTC. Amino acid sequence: CASSVRRVSSYEQYF.

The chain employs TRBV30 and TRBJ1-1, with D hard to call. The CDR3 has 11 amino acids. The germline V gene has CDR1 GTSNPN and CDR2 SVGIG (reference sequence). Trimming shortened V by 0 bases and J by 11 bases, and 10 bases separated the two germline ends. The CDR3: CAWSVEEWAFF. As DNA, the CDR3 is TGTGCCTGGAGTGTGGAGGAGTGGGCTTTCTTT. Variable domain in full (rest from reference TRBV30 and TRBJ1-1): SQTIHQWPATLVQPVGSPLSLECTVEGTSNPNLYWYRQAAGRGLQLLFYSVGIGQISSEVPQNLSASRPQDRQFILSSKKLLLSDSGFYLCAWSVEEWAFFGQGTRLTVV.

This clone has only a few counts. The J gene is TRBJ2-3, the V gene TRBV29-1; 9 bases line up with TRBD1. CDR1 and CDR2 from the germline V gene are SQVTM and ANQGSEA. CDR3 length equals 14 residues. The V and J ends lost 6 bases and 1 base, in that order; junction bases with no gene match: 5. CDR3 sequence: CSVLQGAGTDTQYF. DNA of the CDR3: TGCAGCGTGTTACAGGGGGCAGGCACAGATACGCAGTATTTT.

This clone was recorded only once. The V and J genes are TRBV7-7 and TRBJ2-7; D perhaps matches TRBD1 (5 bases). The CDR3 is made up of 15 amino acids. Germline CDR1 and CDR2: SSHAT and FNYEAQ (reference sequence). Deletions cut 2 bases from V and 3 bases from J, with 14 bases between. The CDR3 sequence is CASSLRSDSNYEQYF. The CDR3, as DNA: TGTGCCAGCAGCTTACGATCCGACAGTAACTACGAGCAGTACTTC. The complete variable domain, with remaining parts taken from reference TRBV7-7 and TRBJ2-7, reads GAGVSQSPRYKVTKRGQDVTLRCDPISSHATLYWYQQALGQGPEFLTYFNYEAQPDKSGLPSDRFSAERPEGSISTLTIQRTEQRDSAMYRCASSLRSDSNYEQYFGPGTRLTVT.

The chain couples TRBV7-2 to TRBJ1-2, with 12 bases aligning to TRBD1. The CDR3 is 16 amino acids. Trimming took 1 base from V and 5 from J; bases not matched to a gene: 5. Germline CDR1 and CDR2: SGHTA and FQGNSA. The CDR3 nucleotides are TGTGCCAGCAGCTTAGGTCCGGGACAGGGGGCGTATGGCTACACCTTC. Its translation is CASSLGPGQGAYGYTF.

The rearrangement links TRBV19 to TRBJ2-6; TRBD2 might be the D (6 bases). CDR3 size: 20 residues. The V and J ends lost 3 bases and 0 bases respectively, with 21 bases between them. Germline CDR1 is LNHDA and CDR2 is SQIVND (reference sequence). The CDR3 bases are TGTGCCAGTAGTATCGCTACCCCGGGGGTCGGTAGCTCTGGGGCCAACGTCCTGACTTTC. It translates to CASSIATPGVGSSGANVLTF.

CDR3 sequence reads: CASSLQGASGNTIYF. In DNA form, the CDR3 reads TGTGCCAGCAGCTTGCAGGGGGCTAGTGGAAACACCATATATTTT. The rearrangement links TRBV11-2 to TRBJ1-3, with 8 bases that match TRBD1. Unmatched junction bases numbered 4, after V lost 3 bases and J lost 3 bases. The CDR3 has 15 amino acids. The germline V gene encodes CDR1 SGHAT and CDR2 FQNNGV.

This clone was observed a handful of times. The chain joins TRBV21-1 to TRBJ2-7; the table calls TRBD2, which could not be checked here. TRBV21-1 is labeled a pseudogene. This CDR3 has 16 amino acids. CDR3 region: CASSSSLAGFYYEQYF. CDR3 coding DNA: TGTGCCAGCAGCAGCAGTCTAGCGGGTTTTTACTACGAGCAGTACTTC.

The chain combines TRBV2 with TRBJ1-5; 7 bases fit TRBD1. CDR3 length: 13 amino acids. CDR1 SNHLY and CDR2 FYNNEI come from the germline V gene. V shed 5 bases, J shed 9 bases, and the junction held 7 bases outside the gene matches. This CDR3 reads CASSLRGGLPQHF. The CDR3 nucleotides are TGTGCCAGCAGTTTGAGAGGGGGCCTGCCCCAGCATTTT.

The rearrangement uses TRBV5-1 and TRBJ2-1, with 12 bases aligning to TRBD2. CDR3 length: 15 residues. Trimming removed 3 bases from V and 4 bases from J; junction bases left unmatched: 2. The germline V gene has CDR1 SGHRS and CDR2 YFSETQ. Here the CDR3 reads CASSSGLAGYNEQFF. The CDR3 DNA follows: TGCGCCAGCAGCTCCGGACTAGCGGGGTACAATGAGCAGTTCTTC.

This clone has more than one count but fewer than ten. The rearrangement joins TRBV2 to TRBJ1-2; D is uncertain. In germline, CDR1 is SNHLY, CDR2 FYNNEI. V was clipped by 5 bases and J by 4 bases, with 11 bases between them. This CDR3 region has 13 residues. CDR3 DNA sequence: TGTGCCAGCAGTTCAACTGCAAGCTATGGCTACACCTTC. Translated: CASSSTASYGYTF.

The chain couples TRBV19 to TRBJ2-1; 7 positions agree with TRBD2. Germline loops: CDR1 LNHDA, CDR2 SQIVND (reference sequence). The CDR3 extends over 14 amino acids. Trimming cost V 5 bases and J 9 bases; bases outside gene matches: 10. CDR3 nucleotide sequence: TGTGCCAGTAGTGTAGCGGGCTTCGCGGGTGAGCAGTTCTTC. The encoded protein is CASSVAGFAGEQFF.

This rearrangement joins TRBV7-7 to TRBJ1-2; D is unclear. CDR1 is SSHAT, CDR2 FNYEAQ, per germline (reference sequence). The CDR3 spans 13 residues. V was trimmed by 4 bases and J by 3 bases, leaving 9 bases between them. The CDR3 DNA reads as TGTGCCAGCAGCTCTACTTGTCACTATGGCTACACCTTC. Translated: CASSSTCHYGYTF.

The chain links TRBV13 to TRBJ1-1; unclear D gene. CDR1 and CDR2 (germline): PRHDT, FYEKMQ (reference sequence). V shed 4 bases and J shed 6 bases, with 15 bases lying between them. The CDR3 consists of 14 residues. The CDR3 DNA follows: TGTGCCAGCAGCTCGCGCGGAAGGATGTCTGAAGCTTTCTTT. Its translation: CASSSRGRMSEAFF.

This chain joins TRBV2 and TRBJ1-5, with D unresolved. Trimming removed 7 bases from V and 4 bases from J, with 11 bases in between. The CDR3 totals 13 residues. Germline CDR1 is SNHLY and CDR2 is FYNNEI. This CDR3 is CASNQERNQPQHF. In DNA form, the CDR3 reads TGTGCCAGCAACCAGGAACGAAATCAGCCCCAGCATTTT. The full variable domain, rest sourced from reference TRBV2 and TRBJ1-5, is EPEVTQTPSHQVTQMGQEVILRCVPISNHLYFYWYRQILGQKVEFLVSFYNNEISEKSEIFDDQFSVERPDGSNFTLKIRSTKLEDSAMYFCASNQERNQPQHFGDGTRLSIL.

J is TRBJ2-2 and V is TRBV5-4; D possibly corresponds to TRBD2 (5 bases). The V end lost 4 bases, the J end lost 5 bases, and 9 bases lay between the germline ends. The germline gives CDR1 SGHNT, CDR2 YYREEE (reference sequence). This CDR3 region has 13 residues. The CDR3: CASSLLATGELFF. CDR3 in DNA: TGTGCCAGCAGCCTTCTAGCTACCGGGGAGCTGTTTTTT.

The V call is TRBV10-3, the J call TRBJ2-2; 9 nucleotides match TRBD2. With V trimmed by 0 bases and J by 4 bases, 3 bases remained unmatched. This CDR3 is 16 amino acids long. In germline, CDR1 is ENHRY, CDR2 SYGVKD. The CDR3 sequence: CAISESGGRATGELFF. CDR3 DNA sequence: TGTGCCATCAGTGAGTCGGGCGGGAGGGCCACCGGGGAGCTGTTTTTT.

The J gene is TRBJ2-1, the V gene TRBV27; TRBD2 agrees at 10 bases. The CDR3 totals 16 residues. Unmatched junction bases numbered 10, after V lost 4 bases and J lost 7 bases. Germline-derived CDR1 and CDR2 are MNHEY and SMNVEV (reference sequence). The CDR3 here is CASSSTSSGRGNEQFF. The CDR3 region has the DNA TGTGCCAGCAGTTCTACATCTAGCGGGAGAGGGAATGAGCAGTTCTTC.

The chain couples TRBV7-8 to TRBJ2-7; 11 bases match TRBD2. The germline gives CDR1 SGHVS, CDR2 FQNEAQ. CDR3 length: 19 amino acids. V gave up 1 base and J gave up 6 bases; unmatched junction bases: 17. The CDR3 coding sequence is TGTGCCAGCAGCTTAGGAACTAGCGGGAGCCCATCCCAGATACGCGAGCAGTACTTC. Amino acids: CASSLGTSGSPSQIREQYF.

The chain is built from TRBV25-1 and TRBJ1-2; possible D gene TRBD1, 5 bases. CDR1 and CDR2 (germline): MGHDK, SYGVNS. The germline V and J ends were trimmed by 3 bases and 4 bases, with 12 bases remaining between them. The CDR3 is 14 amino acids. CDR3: CASSDSGRAYGYTF. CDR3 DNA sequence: TGTGCCAGCAGTGATTCTGGCAGGGCCTATGGCTACACCTTC.

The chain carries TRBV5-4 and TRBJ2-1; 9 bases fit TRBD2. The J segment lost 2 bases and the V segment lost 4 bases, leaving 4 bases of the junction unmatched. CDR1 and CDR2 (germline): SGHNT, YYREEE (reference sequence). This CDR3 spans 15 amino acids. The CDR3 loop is CASSPSSGAYNEQFF. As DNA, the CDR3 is TGTGCCAGCAGCCCATCTAGCGGGGCCTACAATGAGCAGTTCTTC.

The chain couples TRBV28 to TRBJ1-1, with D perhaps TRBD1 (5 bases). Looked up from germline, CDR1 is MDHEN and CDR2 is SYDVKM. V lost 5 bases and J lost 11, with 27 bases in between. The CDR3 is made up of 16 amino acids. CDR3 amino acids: CASSLLGHRSGVEAFF. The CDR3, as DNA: TGTGCCAGCAGTCTGCTCGGTCACAGGAGTGGGGTAGAGGCTTTCTTT.

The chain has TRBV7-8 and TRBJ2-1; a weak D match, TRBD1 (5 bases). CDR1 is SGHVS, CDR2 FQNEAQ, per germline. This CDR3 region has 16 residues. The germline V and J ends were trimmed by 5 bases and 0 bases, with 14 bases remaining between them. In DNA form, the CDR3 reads TGTGCCAGCAGCCTTCTCCAGGGCCTCTCCTACAATGAGCAGTTCTTC. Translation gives CASSLLQGLSYNEQFF.

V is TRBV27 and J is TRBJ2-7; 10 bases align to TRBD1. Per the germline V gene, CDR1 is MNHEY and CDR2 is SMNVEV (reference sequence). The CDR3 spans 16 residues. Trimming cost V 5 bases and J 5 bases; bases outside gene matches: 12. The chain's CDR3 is CASSLELGQGFDEQYF. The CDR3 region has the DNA TGTGCCAGCAGTCTCGAACTGGGACAGGGGTTCGACGAGCAGTACTTC.

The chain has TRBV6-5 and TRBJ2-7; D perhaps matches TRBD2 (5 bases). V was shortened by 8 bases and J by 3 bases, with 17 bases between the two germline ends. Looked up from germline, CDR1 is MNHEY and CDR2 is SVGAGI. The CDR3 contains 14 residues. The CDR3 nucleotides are TGTGCCAGCGCGCCGGGGAAGGGAAACTACGAGCAGTACTTC. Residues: CASAPGKGNYEQYF.